The clone carrying this TCR beta chain was observed a handful of times. The table came from immunoSEQ multiplex PCR; TCRdb's copy has only in-frame clones and leaves some out. The sample includes roughly 70,000 clones, around 87% of them seen just once. Germline trimming cut 3 bases from V and 7 bases from J; bases unmatched to any gene: 7. Germline V lookup: CDR1 MGHDK, CDR2 SYGVNS. The length of the CDR3 is 15 residues. This record comes from a study of Tregs in tolerant kidney transplant recipients. Mixed chimerism was transient after nonmyeloablative marrow transplants from related graft donors. The clonotype was recovered from a human patient who received a combined kidney and bone marrow transplant. Some T cells may possibly be graft donor cells. This chain uses TRBV25-1 with TRBJ2-2; 8 bases are shared with TRBD1. Specimen: CD4+ T cells from blood (PBMCs), collected 6 months after the transplant. Here the CDR3 reads CASSEQGQGGGELFF. CDR3 bases: TGTGCCAGCAGTGAGCAAGGACAGGGCGGCGGGGAGCTGTTTTTT.